This T cell receptor (beta chain) was identified in a study of blood T cell repertoires in COVID-19. Germline assignment: CDR1 SNHLY and CDR2 FYNNEI. V was pared by 3 bases and J by 2 bases, with 13 bases between. CDR3 length equals 15 residues. Sequencing was performed with immunoSEQ multiplex PCR; in TCRdb, only in-frame clones are kept and a portion is missing. The sample holds 110,000 to 150,000 clones; about 87% are singletons and the top ten take 4.3%. The receptor was isolated from a woman aged 40 to 49 with acute or convalescent COVID-19. The V gene is TRBV2, the J gene TRBJ1-1; a possible D gene is TRBD1 (5 bases). Material: peripheral blood. The CDR3 loop is CASSEEGIPNTEAFF. The CDR3 DNA is TGTGCCAGCAGTGAGGAGGGGATCCCCAACACTGAAGCTTTCTTT.